These 6 T cell receptor beta chains were sequenced from one sample in a study of shared T cell receptors in the human thymus. Method: immunoSEQ multiplex PCR; TCRdb's copy keeps in-frame clones and lacks some. Here the sample spans roughly 410,000 clones, around 93% being singletons. The sample was thymocytes. Receptors were obtained from a human donor.

For the CDR3, the DNA is TGCGCCAGCAGCTTGGGCCCCAGGGGCTGCGAGCAGTACTTC. This codes for CASSLGPRGCEQYF. This chain joins TRBV5-1 and TRBJ2-7; possibly TRBD1 for D (6 bases). This CDR3 has 14 residues. Trimming pared 0 bases from V and 6 bases from J, leaving 13 bases between. Germline CDR1 and CDR2: SGHRS and YFSETQ.

The rearrangement joins TRBV9 to TRBJ2-1; D is unresolved. Trimming pared 4 bases from V and 9 bases from J, leaving 11 bases between. CDR3 length: 12 residues. Germline CDR1 reads SGDLS; CDR2 reads YYNGEE. CDR3 nucleotide sequence: TGTGCCAGCAGCCTGAATCCGCCTGAGCAGTTCTTC. This codes for CASSLNPPEQFF.

The chain is built from TRBV28 and TRBJ1-1, with 8 nucleotides matching TRBD1. CDR1 and CDR2 from the germline V gene are MDHEN and SYDVKM. This CDR3 is 17 amino acids long. After removal of 7 bases from V and 6 bases from J, the junction contained 19 bases not matched to a gene. CDR3 bases: TGTGCCAGCACCGGGACAGGAAGTTGGGTTCGGGTCCCTGAAGCTTTCTTT. Translating it yields CASTGTGSWVRVPEAFF. The complete variable domain, with remaining parts taken from reference TRBV28 and TRBJ1-1, reads DVKVTQSSRYLVKRTGEKVFLECVQDMDHENMFWYRQDPGLGLRLIYFSYDVKMKEKGDIPEGYSVSREKKERFSLILESASTNQTSMYLCASTGTGSWVRVPEAFFGQGTRLTVV.

The chain joins TRBV29-1 to TRBJ2-7, with no clear D. Trimming cost V 4 bases and J 0 bases, with 16 bases left between them. The germline CDR1 and CDR2 sequences are SQVTM and ANQGSEA. This CDR3 comprises 15 residues. CDR3 coding DNA: TGCAGCGTTGTAACCTGGGCCTCTAGCTCCTACGAGCAGTACTTC. As protein: CSVVTWASSSYEQYF.

The V and J genes are TRBV5-6 and TRBJ1-5; 9 bases agree with TRBD1. This CDR3 contains 16 residues. The germline V gene has CDR1 SGHDT and CDR2 YYEEEE. V dropped 5 bases and J dropped 0; count of bases not matched to a gene: 6. The CDR3 protein is CASSRGTGYSNQPQHF. The CDR3 DNA is TGTGCCAGCAGTCGAGGGACAGGGTATAGCAATCAGCCCCAGCATTTT.

The gene calls are TRBV28 and TRBJ2-3, with D possibly matching TRBD2 (6 bases). The CDR3 has 12 residues. V lost 11 bases, J lost 2 bases, and 11 bases lay in between. CDR1 MDHEN and CDR2 SYDVKM come from the germline V gene. CDR3 in amino acids: CAAREATDTQYF. CDR3 in DNA: TGTGCCGCCAGGGAGGCCACAGATACGCAGTATTTT.